This entry lists 6 T cell receptor beta chains sequenced from one sample in a study of identical twins. Via MiXCR, TCRdb re-called the 5' RACE reads, giving one row per CDR3 protein. The top ten clones hold roughly 3.1% of a sample with 250,000 or so distinct CDR3 sequences, 6.5% to 9.5% of them seen once. In addition, the sample was reused for a study of yellow fever vaccine responses in identical twins.

The material sequenced was CD8+ T cells sorted from blood. Receptor source: a woman younger than 35 in good health.

This clonotype was found many times. V gene TRBV6-2 or TRBV6-3 combines with J gene TRBJ2-7; D gene ambiguous. Deletions cut 5 bases from V and 6 bases from J, with 8 bases between. Germline V gene lookup returns CDR1 MNHEY and CDR2 SVGEGT. The CDR3 contains 11 residues. CDR3 nucleotides: TGTGCCAGCAGTGCGCCAAGCGAGCAGTACTTC. Its translation is CASSAPSEQYF.

Ten or more counts support this clonotype. The chain recombines TRBV7-8 with TRBJ2-1, with a possible D match to TRBD1 (6 bases). The CDR3 spans 14 residues. Germline V lookup: CDR1 SGHVS, CDR2 FQNEAQ. Trimming removed 7 bases at V and 5 bases at J, with 15 bases between. The chain's CDR3 is CASKMTGENNEQFF. The CDR3 bases are TGTGCCAGCAAGATGACAGGAGAAAACAATGAGCAGTTCTTC.

This clonotype was counted ten times or more. The chain couples TRBV6-2 or TRBV6-3 to TRBJ1-1; D unresolved. Trimming removed 2 bases at V and 4 bases at J, with 17 bases between. The germline V gene has CDR1 MNHEY and CDR2 SVGEGT. This CDR3 is 16 amino acids long. This CDR3 is CASSYLPNPTGTEAFF. The CDR3 DNA reads as TGTGCCAGCAGTTACCTCCCCAACCCGACCGGCACTGAAGCTTTCTTT.

This clonotype has just a few counts. The chain combines TRBV7-2 with TRBJ2-1; the D gene could be TRBD1 or TRBD2 (6 bases each). V was pared by 1 base and J by 8 bases, with 21 bases between. Germline V gene sequence: CDR1 SGHTA, CDR2 FQGNSA. The CDR3 runs to 17 residues. Here the CDR3 DNA reads TGTGCCAGCAGCTTAGGGTCCCCGGGGGCGCCTTGGGATGAGCAGTTCTTC. It yields the protein CASSLGSPGAPWDEQFF.

This chain uses TRBV27 with TRBJ1-6; D is ambiguous. Germline assignment: CDR1 MNHEY and CDR2 SMNVEV (reference sequence). The CDR3 contains 16 residues. V lost 0 bases and J 0 bases, leaving 6 bases between the germline ends. The CDR3 protein is CASSLSLGSYNSPLHF. The CDR3 region has the DNA TGTGCCAGCAGTTTATCGTTGGGCTCCTATAATTCACCCCTCCACTTT.

The chain links TRBV12-3 or TRBV12-4 to TRBJ2-3; D uncertain. The CDR3 is made up of 15 amino acids. V lost 6 bases to trimming and J lost 2 bases, with 15 bases between them. DNA of the CDR3: TGTGCCAGCAGGTATAATGGGCTAGTCACAGATACGCAGTATTTT. It specifies CASRYNGLVTDTQYF.